This TCR beta chain was identified during a study of T cell changes during pregnancy in multiple sclerosis. V was clipped by 1 base and J by 7 bases; unmatched bases: 5. There are 15 residues in the CDR3. From germline, CDR1 is SGHVS and CDR2 FQNEAQ. This table comes from immunoSEQ multiplex PCR, and its TCRdb copy is limited to in-frame clones, with some not included. Found here are roughly 64,000 clones, 96% of them singletons; the top ten hold roughly 2.3%. The chain couples TRBV7-8 to TRBJ2-1; 9 bases align to TRBD2. The receptor's source is a female donor with multiple sclerosis, enrolled in a pregnancy study. The specimen was CD8+ T cells from peripheral blood mononuclear cells, collected after pregnancy. CDR3 amino acids: CASSLVTAGGNEQFF. The CDR3 coding sequence is TGTGCCAGCAGCTTAGTAACAGCGGGAGGAAATGAGCAGTTCTTC.